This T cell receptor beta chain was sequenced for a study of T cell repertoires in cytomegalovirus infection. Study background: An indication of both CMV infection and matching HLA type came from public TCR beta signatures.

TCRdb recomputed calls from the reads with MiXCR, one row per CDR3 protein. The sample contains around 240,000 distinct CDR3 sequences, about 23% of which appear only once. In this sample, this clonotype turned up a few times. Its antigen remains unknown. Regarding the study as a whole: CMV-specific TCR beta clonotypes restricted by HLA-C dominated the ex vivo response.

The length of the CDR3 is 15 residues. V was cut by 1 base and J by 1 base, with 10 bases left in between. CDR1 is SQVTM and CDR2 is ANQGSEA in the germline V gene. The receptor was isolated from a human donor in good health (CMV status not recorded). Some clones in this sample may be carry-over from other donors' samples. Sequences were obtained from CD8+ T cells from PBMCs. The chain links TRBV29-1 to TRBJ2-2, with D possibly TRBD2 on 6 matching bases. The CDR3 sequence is CSVEGSRGNTGELFF. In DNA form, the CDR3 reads TGCAGCGTTGAAGGGTCGCGGGGGAACACCGGGGAGCTGTTTTTT.